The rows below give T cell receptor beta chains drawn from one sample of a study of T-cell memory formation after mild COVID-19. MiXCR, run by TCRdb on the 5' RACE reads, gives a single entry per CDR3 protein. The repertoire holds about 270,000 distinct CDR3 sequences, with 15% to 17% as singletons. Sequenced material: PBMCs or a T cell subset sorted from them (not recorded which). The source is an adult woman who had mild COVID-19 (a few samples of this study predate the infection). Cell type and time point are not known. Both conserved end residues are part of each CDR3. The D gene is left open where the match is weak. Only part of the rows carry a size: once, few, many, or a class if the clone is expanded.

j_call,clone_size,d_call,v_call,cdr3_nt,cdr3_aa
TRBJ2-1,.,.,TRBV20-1,TGCAGTGTAAAGGGCCGGGTGGGCAATGAGCAGTTCTTC,CSVKGRVGNEQFF
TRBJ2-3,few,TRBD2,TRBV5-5,TGTGCCAGCAGCCCGGGTGGCGGGAGGGTTACAGATACGCAGTATTTT,CASSPGGGRVTDTQYF
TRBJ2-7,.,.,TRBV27,TGTGCCAGCAGGCCGGGAGCAGGGGTGGCCTACGAGCAGTACTTC,CASRPGAGVAYEQYF
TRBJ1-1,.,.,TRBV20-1,TGCAGTGCTAGAGAACTCGGGGACACTGAAGCTTTCTTT,CSARELGDTEAFF
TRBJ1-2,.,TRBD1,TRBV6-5,TGTGCCAGCAGGCTCGACAGGGGGTTTAACTATGGCTACACCTTC,CASRLDRGFNYGYTF
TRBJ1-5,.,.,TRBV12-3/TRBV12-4,TGTGCCAGCAGTTACGGGGAACGGACGGCCCAGCATTTT,CASSYGERTAQHF
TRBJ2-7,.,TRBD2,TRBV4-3,TGCGCCAGCAGCCATACCTGGACTAGCGGCAATATTCCCTACGAGCAGTACTTC,CASSHTWTSGNIPYEQYF
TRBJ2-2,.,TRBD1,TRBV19,TGTGCCAGTAGTAGGGACAGGCGGAACACCGGGGAGCTGTTTTTT,CASSRDRRNTGELFF
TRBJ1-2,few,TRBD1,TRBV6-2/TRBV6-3,TGTGCCAGCAGCCACGCGAAGCCAGGACAGGGATTTTTGTTTGGCTACACCTTC,CASSHAKPGQGFLFGYTF
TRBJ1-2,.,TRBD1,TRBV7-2,TGTGCCAGCAGCACGCGACAGGGACTAGCTAACTATGGCTACACCTTC,CASSTRQGLANYGYTF
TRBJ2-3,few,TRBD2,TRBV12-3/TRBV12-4,TGTGCCAGCAGTACCGGCGGGAGTAGGACAGATACGCAGTATTTT,CASSTGGSRTDTQYF
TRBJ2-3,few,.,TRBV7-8,TGTGCCAGCAGCTTAGCCCAGCGCACAGATACGCAGTATTTT,CASSLAQRTDTQYF
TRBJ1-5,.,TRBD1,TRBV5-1,TGCGCCAGCAGCTTGGAGGACAGGGGGCACAATCAGCCCCAGCATTTT,CASSLEDRGHNQPQHF
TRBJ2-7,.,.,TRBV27,TGTGCCAGCAGTTGGGGGGCTACCTCCTACGAGCAGTACTTC,CASSWGATSYEQYF
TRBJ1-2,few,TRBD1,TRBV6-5,TGTGCCAGCAGTACCCCCGGGACAGGGTGCCCAGTCTTC,CASSTPGTGCPVF
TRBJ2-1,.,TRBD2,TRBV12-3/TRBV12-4,TGTGCCAGCAGTTTTCAGGGCGGGAGACGCGATGAGCAGTTCTTC,CASSFQGGRRDEQFF
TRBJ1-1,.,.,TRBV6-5,TGTGCCAGCAGTTACTCAGGGGCAGGACTGAACACTGAAGCTTTCTTT,CASSYSGAGLNTEAFF
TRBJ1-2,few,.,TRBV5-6,TGTGCCAGCGGAGCTCCTTTCACGGTACCCTATGGCTACACCTTC,CASGAPFTVPYGYTF
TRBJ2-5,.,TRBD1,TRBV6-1,TGTGCCAGCAGCCGGGGACAGGGGGCGTTGGAGACCCAGTACTTC,CASSRGQGALETQYF
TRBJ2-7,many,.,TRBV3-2,TGTGCCAGCAGCCAAGATCGGACTAGCGGGCCGAGCTCCTACGAGCAGTACTTC,CASSQDRTSGPSSYEQYF
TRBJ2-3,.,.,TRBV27,TGTGCCAGCAGTCAATTAGGAGATACGCAGTATTTT,CASSQLGDTQYF
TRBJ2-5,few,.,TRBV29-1,TGCAGCGTTTGGGGACCCCGCGCCCAAGAGACCCAGTACTTC,CSVWGPRAQETQYF
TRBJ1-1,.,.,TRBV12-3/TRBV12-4,TGTGCCAGCAAGCACAGTATGAACACTGAAGCTTTCTTT,CASKHSMNTEAFF
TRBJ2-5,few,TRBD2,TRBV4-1,TGCGCCAGCAGCCCCGCGGGGGAAATAGAGCAAGAGACCCAGTACTTC,CASSPAGEIEQETQYF
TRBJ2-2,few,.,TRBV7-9,TGTGCCAGCAGCATGGACAGTACTACCGGGGAGCTGTTTTTT,CASSMDSTTGELFF
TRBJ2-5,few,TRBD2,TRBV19,TGTGCCAGTAGTGTCCTAGCGGAGGCGTTGGGTGAGACCCAGTACTTC,CASSVLAEALGETQYF
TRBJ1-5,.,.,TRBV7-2,TGTGCCAGCAGCTTCAGAGGGGGAGAACAGCCCCAGCATTTT,CASSFRGGEQPQHF
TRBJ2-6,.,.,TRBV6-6,TGTGCCAGCAGTTACTCGAACAGCCTCTCTGGGGCCAACGTCCTGACTTTC,CASSYSNSLSGANVLTF
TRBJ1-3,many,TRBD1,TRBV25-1,TGTGCCAGCAGTGACCCGACAGGGACTGGAAACACCATATATTTT,CASSDPTGTGNTIYF
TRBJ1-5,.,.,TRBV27,TGTGCCAGCAGTGGGGGGGCGCGGGGGCAGCCCCAGCATTTT,CASSGGARGQPQHF
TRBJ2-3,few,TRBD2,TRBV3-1,TGTGCCAGCAGCCAGACTAGCGTTAGCACAGATACGCAGTATTTT,CASSQTSVSTDTQYF